The source of this T cell receptor beta chain is a study of cytomegalovirus exposure and HLA in healthy donors. Study-wide findings and caveats: As was reported, the HLA-A and HLA-B alleles of most subjects were accurately predicted from TCR beta sequences.

The primer mix had 60 Vbeta and 13 Jbeta primers. The data were produced by immunoSEQ multiplex PCR, yet TCRdb's version contains in-frame clones alone and is incomplete. The repertoire holds 160,000 or so clones, with 60% to 85% as singletons. The sample holds a few counts of this clone. Its matching antigen is unknown. The V gene's germline CDR1 is SGHTA and CDR2 FQGTGA. This CDR3 comprises 14 residues. J lost 4 bases, V lost 11 bases, and 11 bases had no gene match. Sequenced material: PBMCs. V usage is TRBV7-3 and J usage is TRBJ2-3, with 8 positions matching TRBD1. The clonotype was recovered from a man in his thirties or forties in good health and CMV-seropositive. CDR3 DNA: TGTGCCTCGGCCCGGACAGGGAACGCAGATACGCAGTATTTT. Residues: CASARTGNADTQYF.